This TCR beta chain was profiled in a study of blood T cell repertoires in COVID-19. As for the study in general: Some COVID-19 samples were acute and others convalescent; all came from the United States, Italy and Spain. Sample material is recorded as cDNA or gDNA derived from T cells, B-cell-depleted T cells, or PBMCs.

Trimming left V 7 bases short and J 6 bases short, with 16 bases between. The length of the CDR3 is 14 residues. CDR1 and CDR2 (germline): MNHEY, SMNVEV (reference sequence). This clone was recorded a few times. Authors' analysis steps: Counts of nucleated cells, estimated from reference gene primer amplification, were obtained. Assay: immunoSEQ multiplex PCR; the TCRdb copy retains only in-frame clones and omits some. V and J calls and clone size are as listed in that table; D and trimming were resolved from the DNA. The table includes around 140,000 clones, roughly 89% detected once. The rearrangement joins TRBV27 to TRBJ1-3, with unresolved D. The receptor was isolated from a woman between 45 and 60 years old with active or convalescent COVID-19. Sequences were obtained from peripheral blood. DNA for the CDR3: TGTGCCAGCATGGTCCCGGGATCCTTAAACACCATATATTTT. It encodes CASMVPGSLNTIYF.